This T cell receptor (beta chain) was retrieved from a study of T-cell reconstitution after alpha-beta-depleted transplantation in children. Trimming left V 6 bases short and J 2 bases short, with 10 bases between. The CDR3 extends over 13 amino acids. Germline-derived CDR1 and CDR2 are KGHSH and LQKENI. Study-level results: From newly produced T cells came most of the T-cell counts and diversity one year after transplant.

This clonotype was detected only a few times. Antigen unknown. It was with unique molecular identifiers that the TCRbeta library was prepared. TCRdb recomputed calls from the PCR reads with MiXCR, one row per CDR3 protein. The sample contains about 440,000 distinct CDR3 sequences, roughly 44% of which appear only once. The sequencing here drew on PBMCs, taken before TCRalphabeta/CD19-depleted stem cell transplant. The chain carries TRBV18 and TRBJ1-2; D remains unclear. The TCR originated in a girl aged 2-10 years with aplastic anemia, due to receive a stem cell transplant. The CDR3 bases are TGTGCCAGCTCCCCGACGGAGAACTATGGCTACACCTTC. Translated: CASSPTENYGYTF.